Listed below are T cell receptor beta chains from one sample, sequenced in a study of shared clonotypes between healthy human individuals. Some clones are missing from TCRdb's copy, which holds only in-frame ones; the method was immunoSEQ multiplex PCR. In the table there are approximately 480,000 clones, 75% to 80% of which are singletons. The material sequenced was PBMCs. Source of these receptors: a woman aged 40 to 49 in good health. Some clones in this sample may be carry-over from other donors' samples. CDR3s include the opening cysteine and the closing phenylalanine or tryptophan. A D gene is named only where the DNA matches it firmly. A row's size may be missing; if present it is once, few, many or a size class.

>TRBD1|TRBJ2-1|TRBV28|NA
TGTGCCAGCAGCCCCGGGACAGGGGTAAATGAGCAGTTCTTC
CASSPGTGVNEQFF
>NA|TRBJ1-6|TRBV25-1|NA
TGTGCCAGCAGTGGGGGGGCCAGCTCCTATAATTCACCCCTCCACTTT
CASSGGASSYNSPLHF
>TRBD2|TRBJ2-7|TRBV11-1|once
TGTGCCAGCAGCTTAGGGACTAGCGGGCTTTACTCCTACGAGCAGTACTTC
CASSLGTSGLYSYEQYF
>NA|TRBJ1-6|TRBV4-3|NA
TGCGCCAGCAGCCACATTAATTCACCCCTCCACTTT
CASSHINSPLHF
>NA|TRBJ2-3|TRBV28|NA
TGTGCCAGCAGTTTGACAGATACGCAGTATTTT
CASSLTDTQYF
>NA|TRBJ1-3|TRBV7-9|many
TGTGCCAGCAGCACCGGACGACTCTCTGGAAACACCATATATTTT
CASSTGRLSGNTIYF
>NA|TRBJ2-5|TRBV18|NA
TGTGCCAGCTCAACATGGGCTAGCGAGAAAGAGACCCAGTACTTC
CASSTWASEKETQYF
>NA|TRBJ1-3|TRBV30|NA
TGTGCCTGGCCCGGTACCACTGGAAACACCATATATTTT
CAWPGTTGNTIYF
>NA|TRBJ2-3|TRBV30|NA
TGTGCCTGGACCCTCATCACAGATACGCAGTATTTT
CAWTLITDTQYF
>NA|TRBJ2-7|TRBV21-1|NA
TGTGCCAGCGACTGGACGGCAAACTACGAGCAGTACTTC
CASDWTANYEQYF
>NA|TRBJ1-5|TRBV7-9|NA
TGTGCCAGCAGCTTTAGTCTGATTGACGGCAATCAGCCCCAGCATTTT
CASSFSLIDGNQPQHF
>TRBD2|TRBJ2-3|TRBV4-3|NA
TGCGCCAGCAGCCTTAGTACTAGCGGGAGAACAGATACGCAGTATTTT
CASSLSTSGRTDTQYF
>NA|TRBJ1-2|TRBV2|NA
TGTGCCAGCAGTGAAGCCGGGTGGGGCTATGGCTACACCTTC
CASSEAGWGYGYTF
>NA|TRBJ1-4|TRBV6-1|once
TGTGCCAGCAGTTCAGGGAGAACTAATGAAAAACTGTTTTTT
CASSSGRTNEKLFF
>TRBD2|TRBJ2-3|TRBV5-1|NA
TGCGCCAGCAGCTTAGCTAGCGGGGATAATACGCAGTATTTT
CASSLASGDNTQYF
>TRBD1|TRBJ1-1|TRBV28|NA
TGTGCCAGCAGGGACAGGAGTGAAGCTTTCTTT
CASRDRSEAFF
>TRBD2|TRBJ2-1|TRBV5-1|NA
TGCGCCAGCAGCTTGGCCAGCGGGAGTAATGAGCAGTTCTTC
CASSLASGSNEQFF
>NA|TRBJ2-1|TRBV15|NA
TGTGCCACCAGCAGAGAATTAGGAGCAAACAATGAGCAGTTCTTC
CATSRELGANNEQFF
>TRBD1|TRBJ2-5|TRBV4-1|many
TGCGCCAGCAGCCAACGGACAGGCGGCGAGACCCAGTACTTC
CASSQRTGGETQYF
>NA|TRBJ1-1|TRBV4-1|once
TGCGCCAGCAGCCAGGACGGGGGGGGCGGTGAAGCTTTCTTT
CASSQDGGGGEAFF
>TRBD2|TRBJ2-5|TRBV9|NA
TGTGCCAGCAGCGCCCCCCCCAGCGGGAGGCAAGAGACCCAGTACTTC
CASSAPPSGRQETQYF
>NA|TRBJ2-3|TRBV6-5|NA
TGTGCCAGCAGTTACTCCCGACGGGATACGCAGTATTTT
CASSYSRRDTQYF
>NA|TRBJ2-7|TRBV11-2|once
TGTGCCAGCAGCTTCCTAGTAGGAAGACTATACGAGCAGTACTTC
CASSFLVGRLYEQYF
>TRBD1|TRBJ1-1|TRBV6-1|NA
TGTGCCAGCAGTCAAAGACAGGGGAACACTGAAGCTTTCTTT
CASSQRQGNTEAFF
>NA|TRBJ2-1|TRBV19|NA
TGTGCCAGTAGTATAGAGGGGCAGGGTTACAATGAGCAGTTCTTC
CASSIEGQGYNEQFF
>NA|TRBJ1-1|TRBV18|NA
TGTGCCAGCTCACCAAGAGACCGGAACACTGAAGCTTTCTTT
CASSPRDRNTEAFF
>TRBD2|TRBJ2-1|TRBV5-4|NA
TGTGCCAGCAGCCCTTCTGGGCGGGAGTACAATGAGCAGTTCTTC
CASSPSGREYNEQFF
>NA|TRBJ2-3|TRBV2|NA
TGTGCCAGCAGTGACAGGGCAGATACGCAGTATTTT
CASSDRADTQYF
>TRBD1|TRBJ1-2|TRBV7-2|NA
TGTGCCAGCAGCTTAGTGTCTGGACAGGTCTATGGCTACACCTTC
CASSLVSGQVYGYTF
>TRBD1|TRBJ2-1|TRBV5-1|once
TGCGCCAGCAGCTTGGCCTGGACTCAGGGGGATGAGCAGTTCTTC
CASSLAWTQGDEQFF
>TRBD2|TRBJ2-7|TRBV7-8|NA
TGTGCCAGCAGCTTAGCGAGTAGCGGGACCGAGCAGTACTTC
CASSLASSGTEQYF
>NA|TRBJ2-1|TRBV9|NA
TGTGCCAGCAGCCGGGAGAGTTACAATGAGCAGTTCTTC
CASSRESYNEQFF
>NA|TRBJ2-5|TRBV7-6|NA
TGTGCCAGCAGCTTAGCGGAGCGACAGACCCAGTACTTC
CASSLAERQTQYF
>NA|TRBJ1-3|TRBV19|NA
TGTGCCAGTAGTGAAGCTGGAAACACCATATATTTT
CASSEAGNTIYF
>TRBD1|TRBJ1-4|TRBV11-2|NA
TGTGCCAGCAGCTTTCACAGGGGCCGAGGGGAAAAACTGTTTTTT
CASSFHRGRGEKLFF
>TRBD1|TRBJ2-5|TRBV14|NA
TGTGCCAGCAGCCGGACGGGACAGCAAGAGACCCAGTACTTC
CASSRTGQQETQYF
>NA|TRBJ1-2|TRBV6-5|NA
TGTGCCAGCAGTTACTCGACAGAGGTCTATGGCTACACCTTC
CASSYSTEVYGYTF
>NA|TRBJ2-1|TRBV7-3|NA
TGTGCCAGCAGCGTCCTTAGCGGCTCCTACAATGAGCAGTTCTTC
CASSVLSGSYNEQFF
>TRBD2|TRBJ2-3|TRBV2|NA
TGTGCCAGGGGACTAGCGGGATCTCGGCAAGATACGCAGTATTTT
CARGLAGSRQDTQYF
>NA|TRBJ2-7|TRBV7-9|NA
TGTGCCAGCAGCTTAGGTGACTCCTACTGGTACTTC
CASSLGDSYWYF
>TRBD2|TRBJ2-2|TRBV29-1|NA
TGCAGCGTTGCGGGGGGGACTAGCGGGAGCGTCGGGGAGCTGTTTTTT
CSVAGGTSGSVGELFF
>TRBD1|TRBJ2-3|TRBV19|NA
TGTGCCAGTAAACCCGGGACAGGAAACACAGATACGCAGTATTTT
CASKPGTGNTDTQYF
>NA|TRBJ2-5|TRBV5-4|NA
TGTGCCAGCAGCCCCCCCCTCCAAGGGGGACAAGAGACCCAGTACTTC
CASSPPLQGGQETQYF
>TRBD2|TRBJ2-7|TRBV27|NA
TGTGCCAGCAGTTTCAGAGCGGGAGGGCCCAACGAGCAGTACTTC
CASSFRAGGPNEQYF
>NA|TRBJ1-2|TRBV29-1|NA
TGCAGCGTTGAAGAGGACACGGTAGGCTATGGCTACACCTTC
CSVEEDTVGYGYTF